The 13 T cell receptor beta chains presented below share a single source sample, sequenced in a study of blood T cell repertoires in COVID-19. Profiling relied on immunoSEQ multiplex PCR, and the TCRdb table lists in-frame clones only, not all of them. This table holds fewer than 80,000 clones, 90% found once. The sample consisted of peripheral blood. The source is a man aged 50 or older with acute or convalescent COVID-19.

The chain carries TRBV6-5 and TRBJ2-1, with 9 bases matching TRBD1. Per germline, CDR1 MNHEY and CDR2 SVGAGI. Trimming removed 2 bases from V and 9 bases from J; junction bases left unmatched: 2. This CDR3 has 13 residues. The CDR3, as DNA: TGTGCCAGCAGTTACGGGACAGGGATTGAGCAGTTCTTC. This codes for CASSYGTGIEQFF.

V usage is TRBV2 and J usage is TRBJ2-7; D gene uncertain. CDR3 length: 16 residues. The V and J ends lost 0 bases and 6 bases respectively, with 18 bases between them. Germline values: CDR1 SNHLY, CDR2 FYNNEI. The CDR3 nucleotides are TGTGCCAGCAGTGAAGCGCTTTCCCACAGAAGCTTCGAGCAGTACTTC. It is translated as CASSEALSHRSFEQYF. The complete variable domain, with remaining parts taken from reference TRBV2 and TRBJ2-7, reads EPEVTQTPSHQVTQMGQEVILRCVPISNHLYFYWYRQILGQKVEFLVSFYNNEISEKSEIFDDQFSVERPDGSNFTLKIRSTKLEDSAMYFCASSEALSHRSFEQYFGPGTRLTVT.

This sequence joins TRBV12-5 and TRBJ1-2, with D uncertain. Germline loops: CDR1 LGHNT, CDR2 FRNRAP. Trimming pared 1 base from V and 8 bases from J, leaving 8 bases between. The CDR3 spans 12 residues. CDR3 bases: TGTGCTAGTGGTTTGGGGCCGGGGGGCTACACCTTC. This gives the protein CASGLGPGGYTF.

This chain uses TRBV9 with TRBJ2-5, with 9 nucleotides matching TRBD2. V shed 2 bases and J 3 bases; nucleotides not matched to a gene: 2. This CDR3 has 14 amino acids. CDR1 SGDLS and CDR2 YYNGEE come from the germline V gene. The CDR3 sequence is CASSVLAGKETQYF. The DNA for the CDR3 is TGTGCCAGCAGCGTTCTAGCGGGAAAAGAGACCCAGTACTTC.

This chain joins TRBV19 and TRBJ1-1; 8 nucleotides align to TRBD1. Trimming at V came to 5 bases and at J to 1 base, leaving 3 bases not matched to a gene. The CDR3 totals 14 residues. Germline CDR1 LNHDA, CDR2 SQIVND (reference sequence). DNA for the CDR3: TGTGCCAGTAGTTTCAGGGGGCCGAACACTGAAGCTTTCTTT. Its protein product is CASSFRGPNTEAFF.

V gene TRBV11-3 combines with J gene TRBJ1-4, with D unresolved. Germline V CDR1 and CDR2: SGHNT, YENEEA. This CDR3 spans 12 amino acids. Between the trimmed V and J ends, which lost 5 bases and 8 bases, there was a span of 9 bases. The CDR3 nucleotides read TGTGCCAGCAGCAGGGAGCCGGAAAAACTGTTTTTT. The encoded protein is CASSREPEKLFF.

The V gene is TRBV11-3, the J gene TRBJ2-5; 9 bases agree with TRBD2. CDR1 and CDR2 from the germline V gene are SGHNT and YENEEA. The ends lost 2 bases at V and 1 base at J; junction bases unmatched: 5. The CDR3 contains 16 residues. This CDR3 reads CASSLYLAGFQETQYF. CDR3 in DNA: TGTGCCAGCAGCTTATATCTAGCGGGATTCCAAGAGACCCAGTACTTC.

V and J are TRBV6-2 or TRBV6-3 and TRBJ2-1; no clear D gene. The V end lost 5 bases, the J end lost 4 bases, and 6 bases lay between the germline ends. This CDR3 is built from 12 residues. From germline, CDR1 is MNHEY and CDR2 SVGEGT. CDR3 DNA sequence: TGTGCCAGCAGTACAAATTACAATGAGCAGTTCTTC. Amino acid sequence: CASSTNYNEQFF.

This clone was detected only once. This chain uses TRBV11-3 with TRBJ2-7; D not resolved. The CDR3 runs to 11 residues. Looked up from germline, CDR1 is SGHNT and CDR2 is YENEEA. V lost 0 bases and J lost 6, with 3 bases in between. The DNA for the CDR3 is TGTGCCAGCAGCTTAGACCGCGAGCAGTACTTC. Translating gives CASSLDREQYF.

The chain has TRBV27 and TRBJ2-7; tentatively, D is TRBD1 (6 bases). Trimming shortened V by 5 bases and J by 6 bases, and 14 bases separated the two germline ends. The length of the CDR3 is 13 residues. CDR1 is MNHEY and CDR2 is SMNVEV in the germline V gene (reference sequence). CDR3 DNA: TGTGCCAGCAGTATTCACAGGGTTTCCGAGCAGTACTTC. It codes for CASSIHRVSEQYF.

This clone was counted once. The chain couples TRBV5-1 to TRBJ2-7, with a tentative D call TRBD1 (5 bases). This CDR3 contains 12 residues. Per germline, CDR1 SGHRS and CDR2 YFSETQ. Trimming took 7 bases from V and 4 from J, leaving 12 bases between them. CDR3 sequence reads: CASSEQGYEQYF. Written as DNA, the CDR3 is TGCGCCAGCTCGGAGCAGGGATACGAGCAGTACTTC.

The chain has TRBV10-3 and TRBJ2-7; 13 bases are a match to TRBD2. The CDR3 is made up of 17 amino acids. Germline loops: CDR1 ENHRY, CDR2 SYGVKD. Trimming took 4 bases from V and 4 from J; bases not matched to a gene: 10. In nucleotides, the CDR3 is TGTGCCATCAGTGGAACTAGCGGGAGGGCCGACATGTACGAGCAGTACTTC. Protein: CAISGTSGRADMYEQYF.

This chain links TRBV7-5 with TRBJ1-4; whether TRBD1, the table's D call, matches the DNA was not checked. TRBV7-5 is shown as a pseudogene. This CDR3 comprises 15 residues. CDR3 DNA sequence: TGTGTCAGAAGCTTACTTTCACAGCTTAATGAAAAACTGTTTTTT. This encodes CVRSLLSQLNEKLFF.